These 25 T cell receptor beta chains share one sample of origin, sequenced in a study of cytotoxic CD8 clonotypes in ibrutinib-treated CLL. Profiling relied on immunoSEQ multiplex PCR, and the TCRdb table lists in-frame clones only, not all of them. The top ten clones hold 7.6% of a sample with about 140,000 clones, approximately 80% of them seen once. Sequencing used PBMCs, obtained after 36 months of ibrutinib treatment. Every receptor here comes from a human donor with chronic lymphocytic leukemia.

This chain links TRBV2 with TRBJ2-3; the match to TRBD2 covers 12 bases. CDR1 is SNHLY, CDR2 FYNNEI, per germline. CDR3 length equals 16 residues. Trimming at V came to 1 base and at J to 3 bases, leaving 2 bases not matched to a gene. CDR3 loop: CASSEVLAGGTDTQYF. The DNA of the CDR3 is TGTGCCAGCAGTGAAGTACTAGCGGGGGGTACAGATACGCAGTATTTT.

The CDR3 region is CASSLGGQAGTEAFF. The CDR3, as DNA: TGTGCCAGCAGCTTAGGGGGACAGGCTGGCACTGAAGCTTTCTTT. The V and J genes are TRBV7-3 and TRBJ1-1; TRBD1 agrees at 8 bases. Trimming removed 2 bases from V and 4 bases from J; junction bases left unmatched: 6. CDR1 is SGHTA and CDR2 is FQGTGA in the germline V gene. The length of the CDR3 is 15 residues.

The rearrangement links TRBV5-6 to TRBJ2-2, with D maybe TRBD1 (6 bases). Germline CDR1 is SGHDT and CDR2 is YYEEEE. The CDR3 runs 15 residues. V was shortened by 7 bases and J by 7 bases, with 20 bases between the two germline ends. In nucleotides, the CDR3 is TGTGCCAGCTCGAGCTACAGGGAGATCGTCGGGGAGCTGTTTTTT. Encoded protein: CASSSYREIVGELFF.

The chain couples TRBV4-1 to TRBJ1-1; perhaps TRBD1 as D (6 bases). CDR1 is MGHRA, CDR2 YSYEKL, per germline. V dropped 4 bases and J dropped 6 bases, with 12 bases sitting between them. The CDR3 length is 13 residues. The chain's CDR3 is CASSPEWTAEAFF. CDR3 coding DNA: TGCGCCAGCAGCCCGGAATGGACAGCTGAAGCTTTCTTT.

The chain couples TRBV25-1 to TRBJ1-1; 7 nucleotides agree with TRBD1. Germline CDR1 is MGHDK and CDR2 is SYGVNS. The V segment lost 2 bases and the J segment 2 bases; nucleotides outside the gene matches: 5. This CDR3 is 15 amino acids long. As DNA, the CDR3 is TGTGCCAGCAGTGAACTAGGGACAGCCAACACTGAAGCTTTCTTT. Amino acids: CASSELGTANTEAFF.

The chain has TRBV5-8 and TRBJ1-4; a possible D gene is TRBD1 (5 bases). The germline V and J ends were trimmed by 4 bases and 8 bases, with 15 bases remaining between them. The CDR3 contains 14 residues. CDR1 is SGHTS and CDR2 is YDEGEE in the germline V gene. The CDR3 region is CASSKRQPGEKLFF. The CDR3 DNA reads TGTGCCAGCAGCAAACGACAGCCAGGGGAAAAACTGTTTTTT.

The rearrangement links TRBV13 to TRBJ2-7; 10 bases are shared with TRBD1. J was trimmed by 4 bases and V by 5 bases; bases with no gene match: 2. The CDR3 spans 13 residues. Germline V CDR1 and CDR2: PRHDT, FYEKMQ (reference sequence). The CDR3 loop reads CASSGDRGYEQYF. The DNA of the CDR3 is TGTGCCAGCAGCGGGGACAGGGGTTACGAGCAGTACTTC.

The chain couples TRBV27 to TRBJ2-1; 8 nucleotides match TRBD2. J gave up 14 bases and V 4 bases, and 7 bases lay outside the gene matches. CDR3 length: 12 residues. Germline CDR1 MNHEY, CDR2 SMNVEV (reference sequence). This CDR3 reads CASSSGVGREFF. CDR3 nucleotide sequence: TGTGCCAGCAGTTCCGGAGTCGGGAGGGAGTTCTTC.

Concerning this clone: Other DNA sequences in the same sample also yield this CDR3. This chain connects TRBV11-2 to TRBJ1-1; 8 bases are shared with TRBD1. Germline assignment: CDR1 SGHAT and CDR2 FQNNGV. The junction had 1 base not matched to a gene; V was cut back by 3 bases and J by 1 base. CDR3 length equals 14 residues. CDR3 sequence (DNA): TGTGCCAGCAGCTTCGGACAGGGGAACACTGAAGCTTTCTTT. It specifies CASSFGQGNTEAFF.

This clone was detected only a few times. This chain uses TRBV19 with TRBJ1-6, with D maybe TRBD1 (5 bases). The V end was cut by 3 bases, the J end by 10 bases, with 19 bases between. Germline assignment: CDR1 LNHDA and CDR2 SQIVND (reference sequence). This CDR3 spans 16 amino acids. CDR3 DNA: TGTGCCAGTAGTATCACGCAGGGTCGCCTTGGCTCACCCCTCCACTTT. Protein sequence: CASSITQGRLGSPLHF.

CDR3 DNA sequence: TGCGCCAGCAGCAAAGCCACAGGGTATAGCAATCAGCCCCAGCATTTT. Its translation is CASSKATGYSNQPQHF. This chain uses TRBV5-1 with TRBJ1-5; tentative D call: TRBD1 (6 bases). The CDR3 is made up of 16 amino acids. CDR1 SGHRS and CDR2 YFSETQ come from the germline V gene. V was trimmed by 4 bases and J by 0 bases, leaving 14 bases between them.

This rearrangement joins TRBV6-1 to TRBJ2-7, with D perhaps matching TRBD1 (7 bases). Trimming stripped 8 bases from V and 3 bases from J, with 14 bases between. Germline CDR1 is MNHNS and CDR2 is SASEGT. The CDR3 contains 13 residues. The CDR3 loop is CASGIQGGYEQYF. The CDR3 DNA reads as TGTGCCAGCGGAATCCAGGGGGGCTACGAGCAGTACTTC.

The chain couples TRBV27 to TRBJ2-7; 7 bases fit TRBD1. Trimming at V came to 8 bases and at J to 0 bases, leaving 7 bases not matched to a gene. This CDR3 comprises 14 residues. Germline assignment: CDR1 MNHEY and CDR2 SMNVEV (reference sequence). CDR3 region: CASWTGTVSYEQYF. CDR3 DNA sequence: TGTGCCAGCTGGACCGGGACAGTCTCCTACGAGCAGTACTTC.

The chain combines TRBV28 with TRBJ1-2; TRBD1 is a possible D gene (5 bases). The CDR3 length is 17 residues. The germline V gene encodes CDR1 MDHEN and CDR2 SYDVKM. Trimming took 3 bases from V and 0 from J, leaving 17 bases between them. CDR3: CASSFSDTQGANYGYTF. The CDR3 nucleotides read TGTGCCAGCAGTTTTAGCGATACCCAGGGTGCTAACTATGGCTACACCTTC.

The rearrangement links TRBV2 to TRBJ2-4; 11 bases fit TRBD1. V shed 6 bases, J shed 6 bases, and the junction held 4 bases outside the gene matches. Germline V gene data show CDR1 as SNHLY and CDR2 as FYNNEI. The CDR3 consists of 14 residues. CDR3 loop: CASRTGTGGNIQYF. In DNA, the CDR3 is TGTGCCAGCAGAACCGGGACAGGGGGAAACATTCAGTACTTC.

The genes are TRBV5-1 and TRBJ2-7; TRBD1 matches 8 bases. J gave up 3 bases and V 0 bases, and 14 bases lay outside the gene matches. Germline CDR1 reads SGHRS; CDR2 reads YFSETQ. CDR3 length: 18 residues. CDR3 sequence (DNA): TGCGCCAGCAGCTTGGAAGGACCCTCAGGGGGCCTCGACTACGAGCAGTACTTC. This codes for CASSLEGPSGGLDYEQYF.

V and J are TRBV7-6 and TRBJ2-2; TRBD2 agrees at 11 bases. The CDR3 length is 18 residues. Germline assignment: CDR1 SGHVS and CDR2 FNYEAQ. The V segment lost 1 base and the J segment 5 bases; nucleotides outside the gene matches: 9. CDR3 sequence: CASSLVVAGGPRTGELFF. CDR3 nucleotide sequence: TGTGCCAGCAGCTTAGTAGTAGCGGGAGGGCCTCGAACCGGGGAGCTGTTTTTT.

The genes are TRBV28 and TRBJ1-1; D is uncertain. Trimming took 6 bases from V and 1 from J, leaving 12 bases between them. This CDR3 comprises 14 residues. Germline V lookup: CDR1 MDHEN, CDR2 SYDVKM. The CDR3 nucleotides are TGTGCCAGCAGCCCGCCCGCATGGAACACTGAAGCTTTCTTT. It encodes CASSPPAWNTEAFF.

The chain is built from TRBV7-9 and TRBJ1-2; D is uncertain. The V end was cut by 5 bases, the J end by 0 bases, with 10 bases between. CDR3 length: 14 residues. Germline CDR1 SEHNR, CDR2 FQNEAQ (reference sequence). CDR3 coding DNA: TGTGCCAGCAGCACTTATTCTTCTAACTATGGCTACACCTTC. It translates to CASSTYSSNYGYTF.

The chain uses TRBV19 and TRBJ1-5; 9 nucleotides agree with TRBD1. This CDR3 region has 16 residues. The V and J ends lost 6 bases and 0 bases, in that order; junction bases with no gene match: 6. Germline loops: CDR1 LNHDA, CDR2 SQIVND (reference sequence). The chain's CDR3 is CASRTNRGLSNQPQHF. The CDR3 region has the DNA TGTGCCAGTAGAACGAACAGGGGGCTTAGCAATCAGCCCCAGCATTTT. Full variable domain (outside the CDR3, taken from reference TRBV19 and TRBJ1-5): DGGITQSPKYLFRKEGQNVTLSCEQNLNHDAMYWYRQDPGQGLRLIYYSQIVNDFQKGDIAEGYSVSREKKESFPLTVTSAQKNPTAFYLCASRTNRGLSNQPQHFGDGTRLSIL.

V is TRBV28 and J is TRBJ1-5, with unresolved D. The CDR3 runs 12 residues. With 8 bases removed from V and 9 bases from J, the gap between germline ends came to 14 bases. From germline, CDR1 is MDHEN and CDR2 SYDVKM. CDR3 protein: CASPNPIRPQHF. CDR3 sequence (DNA): TGTGCCAGCCCTAACCCCATTCGGCCCCAGCATTTT.

The chain recombines TRBV5-4 with TRBJ2-3; TRBD1 might be the D (5 bases). Between the trimmed V and J ends, which lost 4 bases and 1 base, there was a span of 10 bases. Per the germline V gene, CDR1 is SGHNT and CDR2 is YYREEE (reference sequence). The CDR3 is made up of 14 amino acids. The CDR3 DNA follows: TGTGCCAGCAGCACGGACATTGGCACAGATACGCAGTATTTT. Translation: CASSTDIGTDTQYF.

V gene TRBV5-4 combines with J gene TRBJ2-3; 8 bases agree with TRBD2. The V gene end was trimmed by 6 bases and the J gene end by 2 bases; junction bases not matched to a gene: 8. CDR1 SGHNT and CDR2 YYREEE come from the germline V gene (reference sequence). This CDR3 is 15 amino acids long. The CDR3 nucleotides are TGTGCCAGCAAACCCCTCGGGGGGGCCACAGATACGCAGTATTTT. Residues: CASKPLGGATDTQYF.

A few counts support this clone. The CDR3 DNA sequence: TGCAGTGCTAGGATTAACTATGGCTACACCTTC. Amino acids: CSARINYGYTF. This chain links TRBV20-1 with TRBJ1-2; no firm D call. This CDR3 is built from 11 residues. The germline V gene encodes CDR1 DFQATT and CDR2 SNEGSKA (reference sequence). V lost 3 bases, J lost 1 base, and 3 bases lay in between.

The V gene is TRBV5-1, the J gene TRBJ2-5, with 8 bases matching TRBD1. The CDR3 covers 15 residues. Germline values: CDR1 SGHRS, CDR2 YFSETQ. Trimming cost V 4 bases and J 1 base; bases outside gene matches: 6. CDR3: CASSDGQGTQETQYF. Written as DNA, the CDR3 is TGCGCCAGCAGCGACGGACAGGGAACCCAAGAGACCCAGTACTTC.